In this sample, the clone carrying this T cell receptor (beta chain) turned up once. Antigen specificity is unknown. Germline assignment: CDR1 MNHEY and CDR2 SMNVEV (reference sequence). V lost 3 bases, J lost 6 bases, and 15 bases lay in between. The CDR3 has 14 residues. The sample comes from a study of high-grade serous ovarian cancer treatment subgroups. Points from the study as a whole: Tumors within one patient showed repertoire similarity of 0.11 to 0.79. CDR1 and CDR2 were left unanalyzed; analyses focused on CDR3.

The table came from immunoSEQ multiplex PCR; TCRdb's copy has only in-frame clones and leaves some out. This table holds 2,500 to 3,500 clones, around 70% found once. Tumor tissue was taken before any definitive surgery or chemotherapy was given. The J gene is TRBJ2-7, the V gene TRBV27; D possibly uses TRBD1 or TRBD2 (5 bases each). Sequenced sample: tumor tissue. This TCR derives from a human donor with high-grade serous ovarian cancer. CDR3 region: CASSFGTVLAEQYF. CDR3 in DNA: TGTGCCAGCAGTTTTGGGACGGTCCTCGCCGAGCAGTACTTC.